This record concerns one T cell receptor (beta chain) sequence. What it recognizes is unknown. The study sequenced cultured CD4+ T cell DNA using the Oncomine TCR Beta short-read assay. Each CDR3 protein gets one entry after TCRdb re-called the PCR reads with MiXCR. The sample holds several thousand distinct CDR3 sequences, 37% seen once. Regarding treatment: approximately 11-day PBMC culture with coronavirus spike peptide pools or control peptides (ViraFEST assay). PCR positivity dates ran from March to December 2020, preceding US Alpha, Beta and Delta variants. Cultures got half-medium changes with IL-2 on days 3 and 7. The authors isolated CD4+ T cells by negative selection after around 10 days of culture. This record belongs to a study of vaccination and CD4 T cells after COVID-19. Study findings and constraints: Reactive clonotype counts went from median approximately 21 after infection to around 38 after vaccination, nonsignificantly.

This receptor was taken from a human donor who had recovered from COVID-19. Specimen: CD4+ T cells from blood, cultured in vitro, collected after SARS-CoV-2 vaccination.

CDR3 in amino acids: CASSPPVDHPYEQYF. CDR3 DNA sequence: TGTGCCAGCAGTCCACCCGTCGACCATCCCTACGAGCAGTACTTC. The chain uses TRBV28 and TRBJ2-7; D call uncertain. Trimming removed 5 bases from V and 2 bases from J, with 16 bases in between. Per the germline V gene, CDR1 is MDHEN and CDR2 is SYDVKM. This CDR3 spans 15 amino acids.